This T cell receptor (beta chain) appears in the sequencing data of a study of early stage breast cancer tumors. At the level of the study: The ER+/PR+/HER2- tumors included roughly 8 ductal and four lobular carcinomas. Study-level points and caveats: Tumors had approximately 2.4-fold higher T cell density than normal breast.

Points on this clone: Its matching antigen is unknown.

The V gene end was trimmed by 0 bases and the J gene end by 4 bases; junction bases not matched to a gene: 3. This CDR3 region has 15 residues. CDR1 is SGHRS and CDR2 is YFSETQ in the germline V gene. Repertoires were generated with immunoSEQ multiplex PCR, while TCRdb's copy carries only in-frame clones and drops some. The sample yields about 30,000 clones, 72% seen once. This chain joins TRBV5-1 and TRBJ2-1; 8 bases are shared with TRBD1. This clonotype originated in a person in their fifties or sixties with breast cancer. Sequenced: blood. CDR3 bases: TGCGCCAGCAGCTTGGGACAGGGGCTATACAATGAGCAGTTCTTC. It is translated as CASSLGQGLYNEQFF.